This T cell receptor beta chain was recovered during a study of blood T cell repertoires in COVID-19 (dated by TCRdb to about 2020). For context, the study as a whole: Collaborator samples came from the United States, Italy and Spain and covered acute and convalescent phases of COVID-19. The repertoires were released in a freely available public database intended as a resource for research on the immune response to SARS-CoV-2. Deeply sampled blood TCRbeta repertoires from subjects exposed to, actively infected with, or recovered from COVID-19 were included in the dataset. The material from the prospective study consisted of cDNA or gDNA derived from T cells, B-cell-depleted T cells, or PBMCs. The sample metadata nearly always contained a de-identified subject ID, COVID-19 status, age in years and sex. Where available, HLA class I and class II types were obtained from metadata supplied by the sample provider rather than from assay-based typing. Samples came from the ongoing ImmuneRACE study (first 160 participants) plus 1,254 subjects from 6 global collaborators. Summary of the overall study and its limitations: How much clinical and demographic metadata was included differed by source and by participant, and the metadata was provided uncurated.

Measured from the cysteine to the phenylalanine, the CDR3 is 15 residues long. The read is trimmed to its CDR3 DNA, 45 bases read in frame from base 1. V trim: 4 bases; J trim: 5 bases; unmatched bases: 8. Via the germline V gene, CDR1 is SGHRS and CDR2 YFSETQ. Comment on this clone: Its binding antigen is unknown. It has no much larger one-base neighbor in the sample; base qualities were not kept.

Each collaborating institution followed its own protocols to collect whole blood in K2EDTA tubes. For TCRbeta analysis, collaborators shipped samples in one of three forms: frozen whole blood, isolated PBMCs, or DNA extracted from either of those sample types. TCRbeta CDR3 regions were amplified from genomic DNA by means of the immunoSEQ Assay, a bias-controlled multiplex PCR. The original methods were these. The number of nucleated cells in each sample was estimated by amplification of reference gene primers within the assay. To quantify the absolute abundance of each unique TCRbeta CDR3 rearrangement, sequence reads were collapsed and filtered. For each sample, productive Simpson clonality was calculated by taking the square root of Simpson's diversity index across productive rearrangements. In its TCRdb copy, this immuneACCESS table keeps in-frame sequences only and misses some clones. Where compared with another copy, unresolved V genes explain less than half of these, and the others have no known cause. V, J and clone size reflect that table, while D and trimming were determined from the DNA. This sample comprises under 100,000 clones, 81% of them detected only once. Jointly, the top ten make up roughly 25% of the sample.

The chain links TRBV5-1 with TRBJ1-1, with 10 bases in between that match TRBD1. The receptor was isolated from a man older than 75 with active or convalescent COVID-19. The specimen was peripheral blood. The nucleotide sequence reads TGCGCCAGCAGCATCGGGACAGGGGCACGGACTGAAGCTTTCTTT. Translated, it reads CASSIGTGARTEAFF.